This T cell receptor (beta chain) stems from a study of shared clonotypes between healthy human individuals. Whole-study results and caveats: The genetic and exposure-history diversity represented was limited by few donors.

In the case of this clone: What it binds is not known.

Assay execution proceeded at the deep level. Repertoires were generated with immunoSEQ multiplex PCR, while TCRdb's copy carries only in-frame clones and drops some. This table holds 600,000 to 800,000 clones, about two thirds found once. CDR1 is LNHNV, CDR2 YYDKDF, per germline (reference sequence). The CDR3 loop spans 15 amino acids. V dropped 0 bases and J dropped 2 bases, with 10 bases sitting between them. The sequencing input was memory CD4+ T cells sorted from blood. The subset here: CD45RA-negative fraction. The chain uses TRBV15 and TRBJ2-5; D is unclear. This receptor was obtained from a woman aged 25 to 39 in good health. CDR3: CATSRDPGIQETQYF. DNA of the CDR3: TGTGCCACCAGCAGAGATCCTGGTATTCAAGAGACCCAGTACTTC.